Listed below are T cell receptor beta chains from one sample, sequenced in a study of blood T cell repertoires in COVID-19. The protocol was immunoSEQ multiplex PCR, while the TCRdb copy is restricted to in-frame clones and leaves out a portion. The data show 150,000 to 200,000 clones, with 80% to 90% seen just once and roughly 3.5% held by the top ten. The sequencing sample was made of peripheral blood. The receptor set was obtained from a man in his 60s with acute or convalescent COVID-19. Each CDR3 is given with its conserved first and last residue.

v_gene,j_gene,CDR3aa
TRBV3-1/TRBV3-2,TRBJ2-5,CASSQDGGPGKYF
TRBV7-9,TRBJ2-1,CASSLSWDRGNEQFF
TRBV7-8,TRBJ2-3,CASSLASGGALKTSTDTQYF
TRBV7-6,TRBJ2-1,CASSSGQGREQFF
TRBV12-3/TRBV12-4,TRBJ1-5,CATSGTAGQPQHF
TRBV21-1,TRBJ2-1,CASSKGAFSSYNEQFF
TRBV5-1,TRBJ2-3,CASSLVPSGRTDTQYF
TRBV30,TRBJ2-1,CAWRAGGNYNEQFF
TRBV18,TRBJ2-4,CASSPRLVGELGKNIQYF
TRBV7-2,TRBJ2-7,CASSLELAGVYEQYF
TRBV27,TRBJ1-4,CASSLWGGATNEKLFF
TRBV10-3,TRBJ2-7,CAISDGTGGGMDEQYF
TRBV6-2/TRBV6-3,TRBJ2-3,CASSYERDITDTQYF
TRBV7-2,TRBJ1-2,CASSAPGQGEGGYTF
TRBV6-2/TRBV6-3,TRBJ1-2,CASNPDGYYGYTF
TRBV4-1,TRBJ2-3,CASSPKQGASTDTQYF
TRBV5-6,TRBJ2-3,CASTNTDTQYF
TRBV30,TRBJ2-7,CAWSMSLYEQYF
TRBV19,TRBJ2-2,CASSITQTNTGELFF